A single sample gave rise to the 11 T cell receptor beta chains below, sequenced in a study of cytomegalovirus exposure and HLA in healthy donors. Vbeta (60) and Jbeta (13) primers were used in the PCR. Libraries were prepared by immunoSEQ multiplex PCR; TCRdb keeps only in-frame clonotypes and omits some of them. The repertoire holds about 160,000 clones, around 80% seen once, with less than 1.6% in the top ten. Sequences were obtained from PBMCs. The source of these receptors is a girl aged 10 to 17 in good health and CMV-seropositive.

The chain recombines TRBV19 with TRBJ2-3; weak D call: TRBD2 (6 bases). Per the germline V gene, CDR1 is LNHDA and CDR2 is SQIVND (reference sequence). The ends were cut back, 7 bases at V and 2 bases at J, with 22 bases in the middle. The CDR3 runs 17 residues. DNA of the CDR3: TGTGCCAGTATCGTAGCGGACAATGAATCGGACACAGATACGCAGTATTTT. It specifies CASIVADNESDTDTQYF.

The V call is TRBV15, the J call TRBJ1-4; D ambiguous. Germline CDR1 is LNHNV and CDR2 is YYDKDF (reference sequence). The germline V and J ends were trimmed by 3 bases and 8 bases, with 16 bases remaining between them. The CDR3 sequence is 15 residues long. The CDR3 here is CATSSLPNPGEKLFF. The DNA of the CDR3 is TGTGCCACCAGCAGCCTCCCGAATCCCGGGGAAAAACTGTTTTTT. Full variable domain (remainder filled in from reference TRBV15 and TRBJ1-4): DAMVIQNPRYQVTQFGKPVTLSCSQTLNHNVMYWYQQKSSQAPKLLFHYYDKDFNNEADTPDNFQSRRPNTSFCFLDIRSPGLGDTAMYLCATSSLPNPGEKLFFGSGTQLSVL.

This chain connects TRBV18 to TRBJ2-3, with unresolved D. The ends were cut back, 6 bases at V and 4 bases at J, with 20 bases in the middle. There are 16 residues in the CDR3. From germline, CDR1 is KGHSH and CDR2 LQKENI. The CDR3 DNA follows: TGTGCCAGCTCCCTTAATTGGGCACAGTCGTCAGATACGCAGTATTTT. Encoded protein: CASSLNWAQSSDTQYF.

This clone occurred a few times. V gene TRBV28 combines with J gene TRBJ1-5; D gene unclear. From germline, CDR1 is MDHEN and CDR2 SYDVKM. Trimming shortened V by 7 bases and J by 0 bases, and 13 bases separated the two germline ends. This CDR3 region has 15 residues. This chain's CDR3 is CASKVRADSNQPQHF. DNA of the CDR3: TGTGCCAGCAAAGTGAGGGCAGATAGCAATCAGCCCCAGCATTTT.

This rearrangement joins TRBV7-3 to TRBJ2-1, with D unclear. The CDR3 totals 13 residues. V lost 2 bases to trimming and J lost 7 bases, with 9 bases between them. Germline CDR1 is SGHTA and CDR2 is FQGTGA. This chain's CDR3 is CASSLLPINEQFF. The CDR3 region has the DNA TGTGCCAGCAGCTTACTACCGATAAATGAGCAGTTCTTC.

V gene TRBV10-3 combines with J gene TRBJ2-3; TRBD2 matches at 9 bases. J was trimmed by 0 bases and V by 3 bases; bases with no gene match: 10. The germline gives CDR1 ENHRY, CDR2 SYGVKD. CDR3 length: 18 amino acids. CDR3 loop: CAISDGAGGPTSTDTQYF. CDR3 bases: TGTGCCATCAGTGACGGAGCGGGGGGCCCCACTAGCACAGATACGCAGTATTTT.

The rearrangement joins TRBV28 to TRBJ2-7; weak D call: TRBD2 (6 bases). With 8 bases removed from V and 4 bases from J, the gap between germline ends came to 15 bases. The germline V gene has CDR1 MDHEN and CDR2 SYDVKM. This CDR3 has 13 amino acids. The CDR3 DNA reads as TGTGCCAGCCGGCGGGACGGAAGTTACGAGCAGTACTTC. Translating gives CASRRDGSYEQYF.

The V gene is TRBV13, the J gene TRBJ2-7; 8 bases agree with TRBD2. Trimming took 5 bases from V and 4 from J; bases not matched to a gene: 7. This CDR3 contains 14 residues. Germline V gene sequence: CDR1 PRHDT, CDR2 FYEKMQ (reference sequence). CDR3 in DNA: TGTGCCAGCAGCCCCGACGCTAGCGGGTACGAGCAGTACTTC. Its translation: CASSPDASGYEQYF.

This chain uses TRBV6-5 with TRBJ2-2; D might be TRBD1 (5 bases). This CDR3 is 15 amino acids long. Between the trimmed V and J ends, which lost 4 bases and 0 bases, there was a span of 9 bases. Looked up from germline, CDR1 is MNHEY and CDR2 is SVGAGI. CDR3 residues: CASSLQGSNTGELFF. CDR3 nucleotides: TGTGCCAGCAGTTTGCAGGGCTCGAACACCGGGGAGCTGTTTTTT.

This chain links TRBV2 with TRBJ2-3; a weak D match, TRBD2 (5 bases). The CDR3 runs 14 residues. Trimming took 3 bases from V and 4 from J, leaving 11 bases between them. Germline assignment: CDR1 SNHLY and CDR2 FYNNEI. The CDR3 coding sequence is TGTGCCAGCAGTGATAGAGGGCCCCCAGATACGCAGTATTTT. Translated, it gives CASSDRGPPDTQYF.

The chain recombines TRBV6-5 with TRBJ1-2; tentatively, D is TRBD1 (5 bases). The CDR3 loop spans 14 amino acids. V lost 0 bases and J 8 bases, leaving 13 bases between the germline ends. Germline values: CDR1 MNHEY, CDR2 SVGAGI. The CDR3 region has the DNA TGTGCCAGCAGTTACTCGACAACAGGCAGCGGCTACACCTTC. Its translation: CASSYSTTGSGYTF.